This T cell receptor (beta chain) was recorded in a study of blood T cell repertoires in COVID-19. At the level of the study: Donors in the United States, Italy and Spain gave samples during acute or convalescent COVID-19. PBMCs, B-cell-depleted T cells, or T cells provided the cDNA or gDNA that made up the material.

This clone was seen only a few times. Germline CDR1 and CDR2: SGHRS and YFSETQ. The CDR3 spans 12 residues. Trimming at V came to 4 bases and at J to 5 bases, leaving 2 bases not matched to a gene. Authors' data handling: From reference gene primer amplification, estimates of nucleated cell counts were derived. Repertoires were generated with immunoSEQ multiplex PCR, while TCRdb's copy carries only in-frame clones and drops some. The V and J calls and clone size come from that table; D and trimming were worked out from the DNA. Of a few thousand clones detected, less than 75% appear once; the ten largest clones hold about a fifth.

The rearrangement links TRBV5-1 to TRBJ1-2, with 7 bases fitting TRBD1. This sequence originates from a man in his sixties or seventies with active COVID-19. Sequenced material: peripheral blood. This CDR3 reads CASSRTGYGYTF. As DNA, the CDR3 is TGCGCCAGCAGCAGGACAGGTTATGGCTACACCTTC.